The 29 T cell receptor beta chains presented below share a single source sample, sequenced in a study of T cell changes during pregnancy in multiple sclerosis. Libraries were prepared by immunoSEQ multiplex PCR; TCRdb keeps only in-frame clonotypes and omits some of them. The sample has over 90,000 clones; almost 95% are singletons. The specimen was peripheral blood, collected after pregnancy. All receptors come from a female donor with multiple sclerosis, enrolled in a pregnancy study.

The chain joins TRBV7-9 to TRBJ2-2; D is perhaps TRBD2 (6 bases). Between the trimmed V and J ends, which lost 3 bases and 1 base, there was a span of 9 bases. The CDR3 contains 15 residues. Germline values: CDR1 SEHNR, CDR2 FQNEAQ (reference sequence). CDR3 DNA sequence: TGTGCCAGCAGCTTCGGGACTTTGAACACCGGGGAGCTGTTTTTT. It is translated as CASSFGTLNTGELFF. Together with reference TRBV7-9 and TRBJ2-2, the CDR3 gives the full variable domain: DTGVSQNPRHKITKRGQNVTFRCDPISEHNRLYWYRQTLGQGPEFLTYFQNEAQLEKSRLLSDRFSAERPKGSFSTLEIQRTEQGDSAMYLCASSFGTLNTGELFFGEGSRLTVL.

The chain uses TRBV10-3 and TRBJ2-7, with 9 nucleotides matching TRBD1. The CDR3 extends over 17 amino acids. V lost 5 bases and J lost 5; bases outside the gene matches: 16. Looked up from germline, CDR1 is ENHRY and CDR2 is SYGVKD. The CDR3 loop is CAISLLPPGQGIHEQYF. CDR3 bases: TGTGCCATCAGTCTACTTCCTCCGGGACAGGGTATCCACGAGCAGTACTTC.

The rearrangement uses TRBV7-9 and TRBJ1-3; D unclear. The CDR3 sequence is 13 residues long. CDR1 SEHNR and CDR2 FQNEAQ come from the germline V gene (reference sequence). Trimming stripped 3 bases from V and 8 bases from J, with 11 bases between. DNA for the CDR3: TGTGCCAGCAGCTTGTCCTTGGAGGACACCATATATTTT. The encoded protein is CASSLSLEDTIYF.

This rearrangement joins TRBV5-4 to TRBJ2-5; 8 bases match TRBD2. This CDR3 is built from 17 residues. CDR1 and CDR2 from the germline V gene are SGHNT and YYREEE (reference sequence). The junction had 8 bases not matched to a gene; V was cut back by 0 bases and J by 1 base. The CDR3 nucleotides read TGTGCCAGCAGCTTGGGCCGGGAGGGGGGCCTCCAAGAGACCCAGTACTTC. This codes for CASSLGREGGLQETQYF. Complete variable domain (other parts from reference TRBV5-4 and TRBJ2-5): ETGVTQSPTHLIKTRGQQVTLRCSSQSGHNTVSWYQQALGQGPQFIFQYYREEENGRGNFPPRFSGLQFPNYSSELNVNALELDDSALYLCASSLGREGGLQETQYFGPGTRLLVL.

The chain is built from TRBV9 and TRBJ1-6; 8 bases are a match to TRBD1. The V gene end was trimmed by 4 bases and the J gene end by 6 bases; junction bases not matched to a gene: 3. Per the germline V gene, CDR1 is SGDLS and CDR2 is YYNGEE. The CDR3 runs to 14 residues. CDR3 in amino acids: CASSMTGANSPLHF. The CDR3 DNA reads as TGTGCCAGCAGCATGACAGGGGCTAATTCACCCCTCCACTTT.

This clone was found once. The V and J genes are TRBV11-2 and TRBJ2-5, with a possible D match to TRBD2 (6 bases). The CDR3 extends over 14 amino acids. V gave up 1 base and J gave up 0 bases, with 6 bases separating them. CDR1 SGHAT and CDR2 FQNNGV come from the germline V gene. The chain's CDR3 is CASSLGGNQETQYF. Here the CDR3 DNA reads TGTGCCAGCAGCTTAGGCGGGAACCAAGAGACCCAGTACTTC.

The chain has TRBV27 and TRBJ2-7, with TRBD2 matching 8 bases. The ends lost 4 bases at V and 3 bases at J; junction bases unmatched: 8. The CDR3 loop spans 15 amino acids. Germline V gene sequence: CDR1 MNHEY, CDR2 SMNVEV (reference sequence). CDR3 in DNA: TGTGCCAGCAGTTGGGCCCGGGGGGGGATCTACGAGCAGTACTTC. It is translated as CASSWARGGIYEQYF.

The gene calls are TRBV10-2 and TRBJ1-1, with D uncertain. The ends were cut back, 3 bases at V and 8 bases at J, with 10 bases in the middle. The CDR3 sequence is 12 residues long. Germline-derived CDR1 and CDR2 are WSHSY and SAAADI. The CDR3 reads CASSDWVREAFF. CDR3 nucleotide sequence: TGCGCCAGCAGTGATTGGGTGAGGGAAGCTTTCTTT.

The J gene is TRBJ2-6, the V gene TRBV5-1; 10 bases agree with TRBD2. There are 17 residues in the CDR3. Losses at the gene ends were 0 bases for V and 2 bases for J; bases not matched to a gene: 2. Germline V gene sequence: CDR1 SGHRS, CDR2 YFSETQ. The CDR3 here is CASSLVLAGAGANVLTF. The CDR3 DNA is TGCGCCAGCAGCTTGGTTCTAGCGGGGGCTGGGGCCAACGTCCTGACTTTC.

This chain joins TRBV6-4 and TRBJ2-3; 7 positions agree with TRBD2. Germline V gene lookup returns CDR1 MRHNA and CDR2 SNTAGT. The CDR3 runs to 15 residues. Trimming at V came to 8 bases and at J to 0 bases, leaving 8 bases not matched to a gene. The CDR3 sequence is CASSQGRGSTDTQYF. In DNA, the CDR3 is TGTGCCAGCTCCCAAGGGCGGGGGAGCACAGATACGCAGTATTTT.

V gene TRBV29-1 combines with J gene TRBJ1-2; D not resolved. The length of the CDR3 is 12 residues. V shed 5 bases and J shed 4 bases, with 11 bases lying between them. Germline V CDR1 and CDR2: SQVTM, ANQGSEA. Written as DNA, the CDR3 is TGCAGCGTTATGTTGGTCGGCTATGGCTACACCTTC. Protein: CSVMLVGYGYTF.

V usage is TRBV7-9 and J usage is TRBJ2-3, with 8 bases fitting TRBD2. Unmatched junction bases numbered 13, after V lost 8 bases and J lost 6 bases. From germline, CDR1 is SEHNR and CDR2 FQNEAQ (reference sequence). This CDR3 has 15 amino acids. The CDR3 reads CASSPGLGGWDTQYF. The CDR3 nucleotides are TGTGCCAGCTCCCCGGGACTAGGAGGGTGGGATACGCAGTATTTT.

The V call is TRBV2, the J call TRBJ2-7; D not certain. The V gene's germline CDR1 is SNHLY and CDR2 FYNNEI. V was cut by 4 bases and J by 4 bases, with 5 bases left in between. This CDR3 has 11 residues. As DNA, the CDR3 is TGTGCCAGCAGTGGTAAATACGAGCAGTACTTC. It specifies CASSGKYEQYF.

The chain couples TRBV27 to TRBJ1-5, with 7 bases fitting TRBD1. This CDR3 is 15 amino acids long. V was pared by 5 bases and J by 3 bases, with 7 bases of the junction left unmatched. Germline V gene lookup returns CDR1 MNHEY and CDR2 SMNVEV (reference sequence). The CDR3, as DNA: TGTGCCAGCAGTCTAAGCGGACAGGCCAATCAGCCCCAGCATTTT. This codes for CASSLSGQANQPQHF.

CDR3 coding DNA: TGTGCCAGCAGCAACGACAGGGGAGAGACCGGGGAGCTGTTTTTT. This sequence encodes CASSNDRGETGELFF. The genes are TRBV7-9 and TRBJ2-2; 8 positions agree with TRBD1. Looked up from germline, CDR1 is SEHNR and CDR2 is FQNEAQ (reference sequence). CDR3 length: 15 residues. V gave up 5 bases and J gave up 5 bases; unmatched junction bases: 7.

The chain joins TRBV18 to TRBJ1-1; D might be TRBD1 (5 bases). Trimming shortened V by 6 bases and J by 1 base, and 12 bases separated the two germline ends. The CDR3 is made up of 14 amino acids. Per the germline V gene, CDR1 is KGHSH and CDR2 is LQKENI. The CDR3 here is CASSPGLPNTEAFF. The CDR3 DNA is TGTGCCAGCTCCCCGGGACTCCCGAACACTGAAGCTTTCTTT.

J is TRBJ2-1 and V is TRBV11-2, with TRBD1 identical over 10 bases. V gave up 5 bases and J gave up 4 bases; unmatched junction bases: 11. CDR1 is SGHAT, CDR2 FQNNGV, per germline. This CDR3 comprises 17 residues. CDR3 nucleotides: TGTGCCAGCAGCCCTCGCGGTGACAGGGGGCCTTACAATGAGCAGTTCTTC. This sequence encodes CASSPRGDRGPYNEQFF.

The rearrangement links TRBV6-6 to TRBJ2-3, with 7 bases identical to TRBD2. Germline CDR1 is MNHNY and CDR2 is SVGAGI (reference sequence). With 2 bases clipped from V and 2 bases from J, the junction kept 7 bases outside the gene matches. The CDR3 covers 16 residues. The CDR3 DNA is TGTGCCAGCAGTTACGGACGGGGGGTCTCCACAGATACGCAGTATTTT. It specifies CASSYGRGVSTDTQYF.

The rearrangement uses TRBV11-1 and TRBJ1-1; D uncertain. The length of the CDR3 is 13 residues. V lost 1 base and J lost 3, with 6 bases in between. Germline values: CDR1 SGHAT, CDR2 FQDESV (reference sequence). The CDR3: CASSLGAYTEAFF. CDR3 nucleotide sequence: TGTGCCAGCAGCTTAGGGGCCTACACTGAAGCTTTCTTT.

This clone came up a few times. The CDR3 DNA follows: TGCGCCAGCAGTGAGGGCGGATCCCCACCCTACGAGCAGTACTTC. Translating it yields CASSEGGSPPYEQYF. This chain uses TRBV10-1 with TRBJ2-7, with D unresolved. V gave up 2 bases and J gave up 2 bases, with 13 bases separating them. The CDR3 extends over 15 amino acids. CDR1 and CDR2 (germline): WNHNN, SYGVQD (reference sequence).

The chain uses TRBV5-1 and TRBJ2-1; TRBD2 agrees at 9 bases. V lost 4 bases, J lost 4 bases, and 12 bases stayed unmatched. Germline assignment: CDR1 SGHRS and CDR2 YFSETQ. This CDR3 spans 17 amino acids. The CDR3 spells CASSQTWSGGRYNEQFF. CDR3 in DNA: TGCGCCAGCAGCCAAACGTGGAGCGGGGGGCGATACAATGAGCAGTTCTTC.

The CDR3 region has the DNA TGTGCCAGCAGCCGTCACGGGACAGGGACCTACGAGCAGTACTTC. This translates into CASSRHGTGTYEQYF. The V and J genes are TRBV14 and TRBJ2-7; 9 nucleotides agree with TRBD1. This CDR3 region has 15 residues. With 4 bases clipped from V and 2 bases from J, the junction kept 6 bases outside the gene matches. Looked up from germline, CDR1 is SGHDN and CDR2 is FVKESK.

Written as DNA, the CDR3 is TGTGCCATCAGGAGGGGGACAGGGCAGGATCAGCCCCAGCATTTT. Translated, it gives CAIRRGTGQDQPQHF. V and J are TRBV10-3 and TRBJ1-5; 9 bases are shared with TRBD1. Trimming cost V 6 bases and J 5 bases; bases outside gene matches: 8. Germline V lookup: CDR1 ENHRY, CDR2 SYGVKD. The CDR3 totals 15 residues.

The chain links TRBV2 to TRBJ1-2; D is uncertain. This CDR3 region has 14 residues. Trimming took off 1 base at V and 5 bases at J, with 11 bases between the two ends. Germline V gives CDR1 SNHLY, CDR2 FYNNEI. The CDR3 DNA is TGTGCCAGCAGTGAAGGGAGCTTCCCGTATGGCTACACCTTC. As protein: CASSEGSFPYGYTF.

A few counts support this clone. V gene TRBV6-5 combines with J gene TRBJ2-7, with 7 bases aligning to TRBD1. There are 13 residues in the CDR3. Germline V gene data show CDR1 as MNHEY and CDR2 as SVGAGI. Losses at the gene ends were 3 bases for V and 6 bases for J; bases not matched to a gene: 5. DNA of the CDR3: TGTGCCAGCAGTTATTTCGGGACAGCCGAGCAGTACTTC. Residues: CASSYFGTAEQYF.

This chain uses TRBV30 with TRBJ1-2; D gene ambiguous. V gave up 6 bases and J gave up 8 bases, with 10 bases separating them. Germline V gene lookup returns CDR1 GTSNPN and CDR2 SVGIG (reference sequence). The CDR3 is made up of 10 amino acids. This chain's CDR3 is CACQAGGYTF. The CDR3 DNA reads as TGTGCCTGTCAGGCGGGGGGCTACACCTTC.

The chain combines TRBV5-1 with TRBJ2-1; perhaps TRBD2 as D (6 bases). Trimming stripped 2 bases from V and 12 bases from J, with 24 bases between. Germline lookup yields CDR1 SGHRS and CDR2 YFSETQ. The CDR3 has 16 residues. CDR3 residues: CASSFSDGLAGAGQFF. The CDR3 nucleotides are TGCGCCAGCAGCTTCTCGGATGGGCTAGCAGGAGCGGGGCAGTTCTTC.

This chain connects TRBV14 to TRBJ2-2; unclear D gene. CDR1 SGHDN and CDR2 FVKESK come from the germline V gene. Trimming took off 1 base at V and 2 bases at J, with 2 bases between the two ends. The CDR3 is made up of 13 amino acids. CDR3 in DNA: TGTGCCAGCAGCCAAGCTAACACCGGGGAGCTGTTTTTT. Translating it yields CASSQANTGELFF.

The V and J genes are TRBV5-4 and TRBJ2-4; no clear D gene. CDR1 is SGHNT, CDR2 YYREEE, per germline (reference sequence). The CDR3 spans 14 residues. Trimming pared 4 bases from V and 6 bases from J, leaving 14 bases between. CDR3 nucleotide sequence: TGTGCCAGCAGCCTCGGAGTTAGAGGAAACATTCAGTACTTC. This encodes CASSLGVRGNIQYF.